This TCR beta chain is drawn from a study of naive and memory T cell subsets. Findings of the study overall: This RNA-based method may be sensitive to activation-related transcript changes.

V dropped 2 bases and J dropped 3 bases, with 7 bases sitting between them. Germline CDR1 SQVTM, CDR2 ANQGSEA. The CDR3 runs to 12 residues. The SP2 primer and nested alpha and beta constant region primers amplified ligated cDNA in four rounds. For blood and skin samples, reverse transcription used TCR alpha and beta constant primers. TCRdb recomputed calls from the 5' RACE reads with MiXCR, one row per CDR3 protein. The table records fewer than 40,000 distinct CDR3 sequences, 16% of them present only once. TCR cDNA received a 3' ligated oligonucleotide that carried a UMI. Adult healthy volunteers gave 2.5 ml peripheral blood for whole-blood RNA. Cells were not sorted; total RNA input targeted about 1 to 1000 ng. This clonotype was recorded many times. Its target is not known.

This clonotype was sampled from a female donor in good health. The chain links TRBV29-1 to TRBJ1-2, with D maybe TRBD1 (5 bases). The chain's CDR3 is CSVEIGDYGYTF. The DNA for the CDR3 is TGCAGCGTTGAAATAGGGGACTATGGCTACACCTTC.